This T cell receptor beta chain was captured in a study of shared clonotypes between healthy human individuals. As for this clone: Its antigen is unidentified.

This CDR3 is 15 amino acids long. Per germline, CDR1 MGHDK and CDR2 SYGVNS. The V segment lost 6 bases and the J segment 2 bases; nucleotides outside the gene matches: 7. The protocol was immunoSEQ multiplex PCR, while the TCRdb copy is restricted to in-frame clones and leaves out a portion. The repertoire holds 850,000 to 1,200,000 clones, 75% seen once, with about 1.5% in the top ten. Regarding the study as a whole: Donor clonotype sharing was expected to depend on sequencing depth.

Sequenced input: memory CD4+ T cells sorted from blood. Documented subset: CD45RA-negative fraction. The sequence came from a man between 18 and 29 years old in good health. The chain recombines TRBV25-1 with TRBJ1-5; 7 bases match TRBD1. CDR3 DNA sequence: TGTGCCAGCAGCGAAGGGGGCGCCGGCAATCAGCCCCAGCATTTT. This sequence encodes CASSEGGAGNQPQHF.